These 25 T cell receptor beta chains originate from one sample sequenced in a study of cytomegalovirus exposure and HLA in healthy donors. Primers for the PCR totalled 60 Vbeta and 13 Jbeta. Clones were read by immunoSEQ multiplex PCR, and TCRdb kept only the in-frame ones, dropping some. The sample shows about 120,000 clones, 70% to 80% of them seen only once. The sample consisted of PBMCs. These receptors were collected from a man aged 35 to 55 in good health and CMV-seropositive.

The chain employs TRBV5-4 and TRBJ2-5; 8 bases agree with TRBD2. V trimming: 7 bases; J trimming: 5 bases; junction bases outside the gene matches: 13. The CDR3 has 15 amino acids. The germline V gene encodes CDR1 SGHNT and CDR2 YYREEE (reference sequence). The CDR3: CASSPGSGGWETQYF. CDR3 in DNA: TGTGCCAGCTCCCCTGGGAGCGGGGGATGGGAGACCCAGTACTTC.

V gene TRBV5-4 combines with J gene TRBJ2-7; 8 positions agree with TRBD2. The CDR3 spans 16 residues. After removal of 0 bases from V and 5 bases from J, the junction contained 10 bases not matched to a gene. The germline V gene encodes CDR1 SGHNT and CDR2 YYREEE (reference sequence). CDR3 sequence reads: CASSLDLRGELHEQYF. The CDR3 nucleotides are TGTGCCAGCAGCTTGGATTTGCGGGGGGAGCTCCACGAGCAGTACTTC.

The J gene is TRBJ2-2, the V gene TRBV5-1; D is perhaps TRBD1 (5 bases). The CDR3 loop spans 15 amino acids. Deletions cut 4 bases from V and 2 bases from J, with 12 bases between. Germline CDR1 reads SGHRS; CDR2 reads YFSETQ. DNA for the CDR3: TGCGCCAGCAGCGCTGACGGACATAACACCGGGGAGCTGTTTTTT. It codes for CASSADGHNTGELFF. The whole variable domain, remainder taken from reference TRBV5-1 and TRBJ2-2, is KAGVTQTPRYLIKTRGQQVTLSCSPISGHRSVSWYQQTPGQGLQFLFEYFSETQRNKGNFPGRFSGRQFSNSRSEMNVSTLELGDSALYLCASSADGHNTGELFFGEGSRLTVL.

This clone came up a few times. The J gene is TRBJ1-3, the V gene TRBV6-1; a possible D gene is TRBD1 (6 bases). Trimming removed 8 bases from V and 5 bases from J, with 16 bases in between. The CDR3 extends over 14 amino acids. Germline V lookup: CDR1 MNHNS, CDR2 SASEGT. The CDR3 DNA reads TGTGCCAGCCAGGGGAGGGATCATCGAAACACCATATATTTT. Protein product: CASQGRDHRNTIYF.

The V call is TRBV7-9, the J call TRBJ2-7; D is ambiguous. Trimming removed 1 base at V and 2 bases at J, with 3 bases between. This CDR3 comprises 12 residues. Germline-derived CDR1 and CDR2 are SEHNR and FQNEAQ (reference sequence). The CDR3 loop is CASSLDTYEQYF. CDR3 in DNA: TGTGCCAGCAGCTTAGACACCTACGAGCAGTACTTC.

This chain uses TRBV20-1 with TRBJ2-1, with TRBD2 matching 7 bases. The CDR3 has 11 amino acids. V trimming: 7 bases; J trimming: 10 bases; junction bases outside the gene matches: 7. Germline V gives CDR1 DFQATT, CDR2 SNEGSKA (reference sequence). Here the CDR3 reads CSVRRGFEQFF. CDR3 coding DNA: TGCAGTGTGCGGCGGGGGTTCGAGCAGTTCTTC.

The rearrangement links TRBV27 to TRBJ2-7, with 16 bases identical to TRBD2. The length of the CDR3 is 18 residues. V shed 6 bases and J 1 base; nucleotides not matched to a gene: 9. Germline CDR1 and CDR2: MNHEY and SMNVEV (reference sequence). The DNA for the CDR3 is TGTGCCAGCAGCCCCGGGACTAGCGGGAGGGCCGATTCCTACGAGCAGTACTTC. Protein: CASSPGTSGRADSYEQYF.

J is TRBJ2-1 and V is TRBV9; TRBD2 aligns across 8 bases. CDR3 length: 16 residues. CDR1 SGDLS and CDR2 YYNGEE come from the germline V gene. Trimming cost V 1 base and J 9 bases; bases outside gene matches: 12. CDR3 DNA: TGTGCCAGCAGCGTAAGACTAGCGTTTTCTTCCAGTGAGCAGTTCTTC. Amino acids: CASSVRLAFSSSEQFF. Looking up the rest from reference TRBV9 and TRBJ2-1 gives the full variable domain: DSGVTQTPKHLITATGQRVTLRCSPRSGDLSVYWYQQSLDQGLQFLIQYYNGEERAKGNILERFSAQQFPDLHSELNLSSLELGDSALYFCASSVRLAFSSSEQFFGPGTRLTVL.

This clone was seen only once. The chain is built from TRBV9 and TRBJ2-1; D remains unclear. The CDR3 has 15 residues. In germline, CDR1 is SGDLS, CDR2 YYNGEE. V lost 0 bases and J 5 bases, leaving 12 bases between the germline ends. This CDR3 is CASSVGLQLDNEQFF. DNA for the CDR3: TGTGCCAGCAGCGTAGGCTTACAGCTGGACAATGAGCAGTTCTTC.

The CDR3 coding sequence is TGTGCCAGCAGTTTATCCGGGAGAGTCCAGCCCCAGCATTTT. It is translated as CASSLSGRVQPQHF. The V call is TRBV27, the J call TRBJ1-5; D is unresolved. Trimming removed 0 bases at V and 7 bases at J, with 10 bases between. This CDR3 is built from 14 residues. Germline V lookup: CDR1 MNHEY, CDR2 SMNVEV (reference sequence).

The chain carries TRBV27 and TRBJ2-5, with TRBD1 matching 8 bases. The CDR3 is made up of 14 amino acids. Germline CDR1 is MNHEY and CDR2 is SMNVEV (reference sequence). V lost 8 bases and J lost 5; bases outside the gene matches: 10. The CDR3 protein is CASRKQGGTETQYF. In DNA form, the CDR3 reads TGTGCCAGCCGAAAACAGGGGGGTACGGAGACCCAGTACTTC.

V usage is TRBV12-5 and J usage is TRBJ1-2, with TRBD1 matching 9 bases. Germline trimming cut 6 bases from V and 8 bases from J; bases unmatched to any gene: 10. CDR1 and CDR2 (germline): LGHNT, FRNRAP. CDR3 size: 14 residues. CDR3 amino acids: CASGDRDRVKGYTF. The CDR3, as DNA: TGTGCTAGTGGCGACCGGGACAGGGTCAAAGGCTACACCTTC. Looking up the rest from reference TRBV12-5 and TRBJ1-2 gives the full variable domain: DARVTQTPRHKVTEMGQEVTMRCQPILGHNTVFWYRQTMMQGLELLAYFRNRAPLDDSGMPKDRFSAEMPDATLATLKIQPSEPRDSAVYFCASGDRDRVKGYTFGSGTRLTVV.

The V and J genes are TRBV18 and TRBJ2-1; the D is unclear. The CDR3 loop spans 11 amino acids. Trimming removed 3 bases at V and 9 bases at J, with 6 bases between. Germline-derived CDR1 and CDR2 are KGHSH and LQKENI. The CDR3 coding sequence is TGTGCCAGCTCACCCGAGAGTGAGCAGTTCTTC. Its translation: CASSPESEQFF. Combining the CDR3 with reference TRBV18 and TRBJ2-1 gives the whole variable domain NAGVMQNPRHLVRRRGQEARLRCSPMKGHSHVYWYRQLPEEGLKFMVYLQKENIIDESGMPKERFSAEFPKEGPSILRIQQVVRGDSAAYFCASSPESEQFFGPGTRLTVL.

This clone was observed a handful of times. The chain joins TRBV6-1 to TRBJ2-5; 7 bases map to TRBD1. Near its end, the DNA agrees better with TRBJ2-7, so the J call may be wrong. This CDR3 has 15 amino acids. Germline CDR1 reads MNHNS; CDR2 reads SASEGT. CDR3 region: CASSAAGTVSYEQYF. CDR3 DNA sequence: TGTGCCAGCAGTGCAGCAGGGACAGTCTCCTACGAGCAGTACTTC.

The gene calls are TRBV11-2 and TRBJ1-1; TRBD1 agrees at 8 bases. Losses at the gene ends were 5 bases for V and 6 bases for J; bases not matched to a gene: 11. CDR1 SGHAT and CDR2 FQNNGV come from the germline V gene. The CDR3 runs to 15 residues. The CDR3 loop reads CASSQGAGPAPEAFF. DNA for the CDR3: TGTGCCAGCAGCCAGGGGGCGGGCCCAGCGCCTGAAGCTTTCTTT.

Details on this clone: The sample contains more than one DNA sequence encoding this CDR3. This sequence joins TRBV7-3 and TRBJ2-1, with a possible D match to TRBD1 (6 bases). V was pared by 1 base and J by 8 bases, with 6 bases between. The CDR3 is made up of 12 amino acids. The V gene's germline CDR1 is SGHTA and CDR2 FQGTGA. CDR3 in DNA: TGTGCCAGCAGCTTAAACAGGGATGAGCAGTTCTTC. Protein sequence: CASSLNRDEQFF.

The chain uses TRBV9 and TRBJ2-7, with D tentatively TRBD2 (5 bases). CDR3 length: 14 amino acids. V was cut by 6 bases and J by 3 bases, with 16 bases left in between. Germline V gives CDR1 SGDLS, CDR2 YYNGEE. The CDR3 region is CASTPSGGNYEQYF. CDR3 bases: TGTGCCAGCACCCCGAGCGGCGGAAACTACGAGCAGTACTTC.

This clone was seen more than once but under ten times. The chain is built from TRBV27 and TRBJ1-5; TRBD1 matches 8 bases. The V segment lost 7 bases and the J segment 6 bases; nucleotides outside the gene matches: 8. CDR3 length: 14 amino acids. Looked up from germline, CDR1 is MNHEY and CDR2 is SMNVEV (reference sequence). The CDR3 bases are TGTGCCAGCAAACGGACAGGGTTCGCTCAGCCCCAGCATTTT. As protein: CASKRTGFAQPQHF.

The chain has TRBV7-9 and TRBJ2-3; possible D gene TRBD2, 5 bases. Trimming cost V 2 bases and J 6 bases, with 6 bases left between them. In germline, CDR1 is SEHNR, CDR2 FQNEAQ (reference sequence). The CDR3 contains 12 residues. This chain's CDR3 is CASSLTGDTQYF. In nucleotides, the CDR3 is TGTGCCAGCAGCTTAACGGGGGATACGCAGTATTTT.

The rearrangement joins TRBV5-1 to TRBJ1-5; perhaps TRBD1 as D (5 bases). V was cut by 1 base and J by 0 bases, with 14 bases left in between. The V gene's germline CDR1 is SGHRS and CDR2 YFSETQ. The CDR3 consists of 17 residues. The CDR3 DNA is TGCGCCAGCAGCTTGTTCTTCGGGGGTTTTAGCAATCAGCCCCAGCATTTT. This sequence encodes CASSLFFGGFSNQPQHF.

The chain combines TRBV14 with TRBJ1-5; D is unclear. This CDR3 is 13 amino acids long. Per germline, CDR1 SGHDN and CDR2 FVKESK. The germline V and J ends were trimmed by 4 bases and 6 bases, with 10 bases remaining between them. The CDR3 nucleotides are TGTGCCAGCAGCCCAGGAGGGCTTCAGCCCCAGCATTTT. This gives the protein CASSPGGLQPQHF.

The rearrangement links TRBV7-6 to TRBJ2-5, with TRBD2 identical over 11 bases. The germline V gene encodes CDR1 SGHVS and CDR2 FNYEAQ. The CDR3 is 16 residues long. J was trimmed by 1 base and V by 1 base; bases with no gene match: 2. CDR3 loop: CASSLVGTSGQETQYF. CDR3 DNA: TGTGCCAGCAGCTTAGTGGGGACTAGCGGCCAAGAGACCCAGTACTTC.

The chain couples TRBV11-3 to TRBJ1-1; D is ambiguous. Trimming removed 0 bases at V and 3 bases at J, with 5 bases between. Germline V gene sequence: CDR1 SGHNT, CDR2 YENEEA. This CDR3 is built from 13 residues. CDR3 nucleotide sequence: TGTGCCAGCAGCTTAGATTTAGACACTGAAGCTTTCTTT. It yields the protein CASSLDLDTEAFF.

This clone was observed a handful of times. J is TRBJ2-7 and V is TRBV4-1, with 10 positions matching TRBD1. With V trimmed by 0 bases and J by 4 bases, 15 bases remained unmatched. Germline V gives CDR1 MGHRA, CDR2 YSYEKL. CDR3 length: 19 residues. CDR3: CASSQERGQGTGRGYEQYF. Here the CDR3 DNA reads TGCGCCAGCAGCCAAGAAAGGGGACAGGGGACCGGTAGGGGTTACGAGCAGTACTTC.

The chain links TRBV7-9 to TRBJ2-7, with 7 nucleotides matching TRBD1. Losses at the gene ends were 1 base for V and 5 bases for J; bases not matched to a gene: 5. The CDR3 sequence is 14 residues long. Germline values: CDR1 SEHNR, CDR2 FQNEAQ (reference sequence). The CDR3 loop is CASSLGTGHNEQYF. For the CDR3, the DNA is TGTGCCAGCAGCTTAGGGACAGGTCATAACGAGCAGTACTTC.